Listed here are 14 T cell receptor beta chains from one sample, sequenced in a study of cytomegalovirus exposure and HLA in healthy donors. The PCR used 60 Vbeta and 13 Jbeta primers. Profiled with immunoSEQ multiplex PCR; TCRdb holds only in-frame clones, not every one. The sample records 100,000 to 150,000 clones, more than 65% being singletons. The sequenced sample consisted of PBMCs. The receptors shown here come from a woman aged 55-69 years in good health and CMV-seropositive.

The rearrangement uses TRBV10-2 and TRBJ1-2; possible D gene TRBD1, 5 bases. Looked up from germline, CDR1 is WSHSY and CDR2 is SAAADI. V lost 8 bases and J lost 6, with 16 bases in between. The CDR3 totals 13 residues. The CDR3 DNA is TGCGCCAGCGGGAGGGACCGGAAGGATGGCTACACCTTC. It yields the protein CASGRDRKDGYTF.

The chain uses TRBV7-6 and TRBJ1-4; D gene unclear. This CDR3 contains 13 residues. Trimming cost V 1 base and J 13 bases, with 13 bases left between them. Germline V lookup: CDR1 SGHVS, CDR2 FNYEAQ. The CDR3 DNA reads TGTGCCAGCAGCTTAGACGGTACGATTAGACTGTTTTTT. It translates to CASSLDGTIRLFF.

This clone showed up just once. This rearrangement joins TRBV29-1 to TRBJ2-2; TRBD1 matches at 9 bases. Germline-derived CDR1 and CDR2 are SQVTM and ANQGSEA. The J segment lost 5 bases and the V segment lost 5 bases, leaving 9 bases of the junction unmatched. This CDR3 contains 15 residues. The CDR3: CSVKSGTGWTGELFF. Written as DNA, the CDR3 is TGCAGCGTTAAGTCCGGGACAGGGTGGACCGGGGAGCTGTTTTTT.

This clone occurred a few times. The chain links TRBV10-3 to TRBJ2-5; the D gene is possibly TRBD2 (6 bases). V was shortened by 3 bases and J by 1 base, with 12 bases between the two germline ends. The CDR3 sequence is 15 residues long. Germline values: CDR1 ENHRY, CDR2 SYGVKD. In DNA, the CDR3 is TGTGCCATCAGTGATCAGGGAGGCCCCCAAGAGACCCAGTACTTC. This encodes CAISDQGGPQETQYF.

The count of this clone is one. A junction boundary mismatches the germline segment, possibly from a read error. The chain is built from TRBV9 and TRBJ1-5, with D uncertain. CDR1 is SGDLS and CDR2 is YYNGEE in the germline V gene. The CDR3 has 14 amino acids. CDR3 residues: CASSVGYSNQPQHF. The CDR3 DNA follows: TGTGCCAGCAGCGTGGGTTATAGCAATCAGCCTCAGCATTTT.

This chain connects TRBV4-1 to TRBJ2-7; the D gene is possibly TRBD2 (5 bases). Deletions cut 4 bases from V and 3 bases from J, with 25 bases between. The CDR3 spans 18 residues. Germline CDR1 is MGHRA and CDR2 is YSYEKL. The CDR3 nucleotides are TGCGCCAGCAGCCCCCGAGGGCGAGGCGAATCAGAAAACTACGAGCAGTACTTC. It encodes CASSPRGRGESENYEQYF.

V usage is TRBV2 and J usage is TRBJ2-3; possible D gene TRBD1, 6 bases. V dropped 4 bases and J dropped 5 bases, with 10 bases sitting between them. The CDR3 totals 13 residues. The germline gives CDR1 SNHLY, CDR2 FYNNEI. The CDR3 bases are TGTGCCAGCAGTGGCCAGGGGCGAGATACGCAGTATTTT. As protein: CASSGQGRDTQYF.

The CDR3 DNA reads as TGCGCCAGCAGCTTTGACACCGGAGGAGCCTACGAGCAGTACTTC. Its translation is CASSFDTGGAYEQYF. V gene TRBV5-1 combines with J gene TRBJ2-7; D perhaps matches TRBD2 (5 bases). This CDR3 has 15 residues. Per germline, CDR1 SGHRS and CDR2 YFSETQ. V dropped 2 bases and J dropped 2 bases, with 14 bases sitting between them.

This chain joins TRBV11-2 and TRBJ2-3; TRBD1 is a possible D gene (7 bases). Germline V CDR1 and CDR2: SGHAT, FQNNGV. The CDR3 length is 15 residues. V was shortened by 6 bases and J by 2 bases, with 15 bases between the two germline ends. The CDR3 reads CASRFPGGLTDTQYF. Here the CDR3 DNA reads TGTGCCAGCAGATTTCCAGGGGGGCTCACAGATACGCAGTATTTT.

CDR3 bases: TGCAGCGACCTTCCTTCCTTGGGTAGCGGGGGAGCTTTCTTT. It encodes CSDLPSLGSGGAFF. The genes are TRBV29-1 and TRBJ1-1; the D gene is possibly TRBD1 (5 bases). CDR3 length: 14 amino acids. The germline gives CDR1 SQVTM, CDR2 ANQGSEA. Trimming removed 7 bases from V and 10 bases from J, with 25 bases in between.

The genes are TRBV13 and TRBJ2-7, with D perhaps TRBD1 (6 bases). Germline V lookup: CDR1 PRHDT, CDR2 FYEKMQ (reference sequence). The length of the CDR3 is 13 residues. V dropped 0 bases and J dropped 7 bases, with 10 bases sitting between them. The CDR3 DNA sequence: TGTGCCAGCAGCTTAGGAGGGGGAGAAGAGCAGTACTTC. Its protein product is CASSLGGGEEQYF.

This clone was seen only once. The chain uses TRBV19 and TRBJ2-7, with 7 bases lining up with TRBD1. This CDR3 has 14 amino acids. J was trimmed by 2 bases and V by 7 bases; bases with no gene match: 8. Germline loops: CDR1 LNHDA, CDR2 SQIVND (reference sequence). This CDR3 is CASKMRTGAYEQYF. DNA of the CDR3: TGTGCCAGTAAAATGCGGACAGGAGCCTACGAGCAGTACTTC. The whole variable domain, remainder taken from reference TRBV19 and TRBJ2-7, is DGGITQSPKYLFRKEGQNVTLSCEQNLNHDAMYWYRQDPGQGLRLIYYSQIVNDFQKGDIAEGYSVSREKKESFPLTVTSAQKNPTAFYLCASKMRTGAYEQYFGPGTRLTVT.

This CDR3 is CASSSGDGNQPQHF. CDR3 DNA: TGCGCCAGCAGCTCAGGGGATGGCAATCAGCCCCAGCATTTT. The rearrangement joins TRBV4-1 to TRBJ1-5, with D possibly matching TRBD1 (6 bases). This CDR3 spans 14 amino acids. The germline gives CDR1 MGHRA, CDR2 YSYEKL. V was shortened by 5 bases and J by 2 bases, with 10 bases between the two germline ends.

The rearrangement joins TRBV25-1 to TRBJ2-1; D is unresolved. In germline, CDR1 is MGHDK, CDR2 SYGVNS. The V and J ends lost 10 bases and 8 bases respectively, with 18 bases between them. The CDR3 is 13 amino acids. The CDR3 spells CATTQRLWDEQFF. DNA of the CDR3: TGTGCCACCACCCAGCGCTTGTGGGATGAGCAGTTCTTC.